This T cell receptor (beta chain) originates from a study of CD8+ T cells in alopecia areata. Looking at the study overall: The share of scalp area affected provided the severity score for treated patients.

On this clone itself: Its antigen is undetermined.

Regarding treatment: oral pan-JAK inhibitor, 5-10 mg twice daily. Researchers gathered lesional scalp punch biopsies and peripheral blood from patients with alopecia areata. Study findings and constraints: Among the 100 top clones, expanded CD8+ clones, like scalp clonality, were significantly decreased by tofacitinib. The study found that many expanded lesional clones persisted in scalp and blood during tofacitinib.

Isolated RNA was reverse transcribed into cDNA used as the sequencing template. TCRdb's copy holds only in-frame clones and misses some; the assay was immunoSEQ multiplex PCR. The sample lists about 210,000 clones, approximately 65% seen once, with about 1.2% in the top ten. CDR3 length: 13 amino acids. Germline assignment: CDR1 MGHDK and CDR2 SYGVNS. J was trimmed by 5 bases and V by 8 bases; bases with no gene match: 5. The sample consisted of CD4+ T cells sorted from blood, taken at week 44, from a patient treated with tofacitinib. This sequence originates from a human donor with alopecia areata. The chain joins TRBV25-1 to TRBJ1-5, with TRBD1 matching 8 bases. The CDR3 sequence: CASWDRTHQPQHF. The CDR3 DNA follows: TGTGCCAGCTGGGACAGGACCCATCAGCCCCAGCATTTT.